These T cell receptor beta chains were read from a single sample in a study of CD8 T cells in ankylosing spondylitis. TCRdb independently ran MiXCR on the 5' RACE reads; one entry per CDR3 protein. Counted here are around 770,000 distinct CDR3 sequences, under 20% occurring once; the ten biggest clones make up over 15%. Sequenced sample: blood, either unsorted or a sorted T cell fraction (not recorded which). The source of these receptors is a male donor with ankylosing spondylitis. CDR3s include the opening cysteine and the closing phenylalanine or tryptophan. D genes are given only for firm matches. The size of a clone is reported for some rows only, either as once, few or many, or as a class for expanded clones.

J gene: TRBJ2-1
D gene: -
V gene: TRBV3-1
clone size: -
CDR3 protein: CASSLDTKGSKYNEQFF
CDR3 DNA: TGTGCCAGCAGCCTAGACACGAAGGGTTCAAAGTACAATGAGCAGTTCTTC

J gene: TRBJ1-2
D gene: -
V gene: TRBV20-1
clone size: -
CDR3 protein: CSARDHVNGGKGDGYTF
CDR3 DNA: TGCAGTGCTAGAGATCACGTAAATGGGGGCAAGGGGGATGGCTACACCTTC

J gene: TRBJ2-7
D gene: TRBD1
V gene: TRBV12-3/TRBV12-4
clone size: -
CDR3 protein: CASSFIPGGSYEQYF
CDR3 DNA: TGTGCCAGCAGTTTTATTCCAGGGGGTTCTTACGAGCAGTACTTC

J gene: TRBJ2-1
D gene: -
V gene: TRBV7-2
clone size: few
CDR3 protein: CASSLVGGPNEQFF
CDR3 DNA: TGTGCCAGCAGCTTAGTGGGGGGGCCCAATGAGCAGTTCTTC

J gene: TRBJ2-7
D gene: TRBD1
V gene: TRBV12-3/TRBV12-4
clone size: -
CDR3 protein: CASSSYRGRTGEQYF
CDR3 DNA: TGTGCCAGCAGTTCCTACAGGGGGCGAACAGGCGAGCAGTACTTC

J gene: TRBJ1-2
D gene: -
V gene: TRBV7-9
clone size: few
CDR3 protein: CASSLWESANYGYTF
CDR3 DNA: TGTGCCAGCAGCTTATGGGAATCGGCAAACTATGGCTACACCTTC

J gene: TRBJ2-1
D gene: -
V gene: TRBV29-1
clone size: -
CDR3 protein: CSVEDMADYNEQFF
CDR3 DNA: TGCAGCGTTGAAGATATGGCGGACTACAATGAGCAGTTCTTC

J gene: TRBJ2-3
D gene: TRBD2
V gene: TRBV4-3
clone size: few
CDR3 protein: CASSPGLAGGGDTQYF
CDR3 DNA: TGCGCCAGCAGCCCGGGACTAGCGGGAGGAGGAGATACGCAGTATTTT

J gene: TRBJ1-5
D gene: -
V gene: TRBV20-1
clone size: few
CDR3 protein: CSARYGNQPQHF
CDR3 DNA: TGCAGTGCTAGATATGGGAATCAGCCCCAGCATTTT

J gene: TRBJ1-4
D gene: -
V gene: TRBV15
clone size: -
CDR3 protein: CATSRGIRGVEKLFF
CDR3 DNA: TGTGCCACCAGCAGAGGAATCAGGGGAGTCGAAAAACTGTTTTTT

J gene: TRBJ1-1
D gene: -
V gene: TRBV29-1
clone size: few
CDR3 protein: CSVAPLLGTDTEAFF
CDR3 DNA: TGCAGCGTGGCCCCTCTTCTGGGAACCGACACTGAAGCTTTCTTT

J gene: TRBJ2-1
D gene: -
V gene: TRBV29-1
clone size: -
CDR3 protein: CSVGTATYNEQFF
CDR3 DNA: TGCAGCGTTGGGACAGCGACATACAATGAGCAGTTCTTC

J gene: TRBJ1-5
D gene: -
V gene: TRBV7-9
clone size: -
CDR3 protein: CASSSGDQPQHF
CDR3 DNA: TGTGCCAGCAGCTCAGGGGATCAGCCCCAGCATTTT

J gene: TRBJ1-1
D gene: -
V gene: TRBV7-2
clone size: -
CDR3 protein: CASSLGATEAFF
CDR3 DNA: TGTGCCAGCAGCTTAGGGGCCACTGAAGCTTTCTTT

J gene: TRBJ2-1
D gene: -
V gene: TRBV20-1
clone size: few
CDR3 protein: CSARDALFYNEQFF
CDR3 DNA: TGCAGTGCTCGGGATGCCCTTTTTTACAATGAGCAGTTCTTC

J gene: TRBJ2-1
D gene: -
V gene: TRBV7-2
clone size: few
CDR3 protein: CASSTYGGSYNEQFF
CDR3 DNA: TGTGCCAGCAGCACCTATGGAGGCTCCTACAATGAGCAGTTCTTC